This TCR beta chain appears in the sequencing data of a study of cytomegalovirus exposure and HLA in healthy donors. About the research overall: In a later analysis, it was reported that the 110 or so validation repertoires had been produced on the same platform as the 700 or so repertoires belonging to the first cohort. Study-wide points: According to a subsequent analysis, TCR clusters from the first cohort were inclined to appear together in the 120 validation repertoires. The study designated 150 or so TCR beta chains cytomegalovirus-associated. Generally TCR sequences proved uncommon, though certain public TCRs appeared in numerous donors.

Produced via immunoSEQ multiplex PCR; TCRdb's table is partial and in-frame only. Found here are 140,000 to 150,000 clones, 80% to 95% of them singletons; the top ten hold about 0.65%. Regarding this clone: Its antigen is currently unknown.

The germline CDR1 and CDR2 sequences are ENHRY and SYGVKD. V lost 10 bases and J lost 7; bases outside the gene matches: 21. The CDR3 loop spans 17 amino acids. The sequenced material came from PBMCs. The TCR comes from a man younger than 35 in good health and CMV-seronegative. The chain has TRBV10-3 and TRBJ2-1, with 8 bases aligning to TRBD2. CDR3 loop: CATRGGLREGPGNEQFF. CDR3 nucleotide sequence: TGTGCCACCAGAGGGGGTCTTCGGGAGGGCCCCGGGAATGAGCAGTTCTTC.